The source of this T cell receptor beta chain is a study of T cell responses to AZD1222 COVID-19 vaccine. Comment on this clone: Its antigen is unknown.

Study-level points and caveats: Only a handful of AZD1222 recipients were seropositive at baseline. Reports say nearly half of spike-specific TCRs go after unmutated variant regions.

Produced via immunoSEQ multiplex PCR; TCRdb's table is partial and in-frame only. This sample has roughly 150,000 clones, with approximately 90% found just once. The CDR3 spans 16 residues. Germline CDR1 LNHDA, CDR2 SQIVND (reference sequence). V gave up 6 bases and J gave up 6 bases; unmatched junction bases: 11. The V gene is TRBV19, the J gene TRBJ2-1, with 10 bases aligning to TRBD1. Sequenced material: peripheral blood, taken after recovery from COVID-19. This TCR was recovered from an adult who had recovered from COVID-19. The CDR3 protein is CASSSPGQGRGNEQFF. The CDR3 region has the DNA TGTGCCAGTAGCTCACCGGGACAGGGGAGGGGCAATGAGCAGTTCTTC.